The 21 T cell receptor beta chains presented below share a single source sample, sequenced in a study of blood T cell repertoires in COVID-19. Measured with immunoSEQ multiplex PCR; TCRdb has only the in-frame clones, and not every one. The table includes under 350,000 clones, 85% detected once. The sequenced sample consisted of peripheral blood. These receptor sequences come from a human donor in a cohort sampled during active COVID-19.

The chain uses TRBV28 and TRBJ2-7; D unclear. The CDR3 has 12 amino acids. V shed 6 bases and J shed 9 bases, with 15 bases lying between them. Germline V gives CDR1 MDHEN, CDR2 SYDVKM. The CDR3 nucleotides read TGTGCCAGCAGCGTTCCAGGTCGTGGGCAGTACTTC. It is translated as CASSVPGRGQYF.

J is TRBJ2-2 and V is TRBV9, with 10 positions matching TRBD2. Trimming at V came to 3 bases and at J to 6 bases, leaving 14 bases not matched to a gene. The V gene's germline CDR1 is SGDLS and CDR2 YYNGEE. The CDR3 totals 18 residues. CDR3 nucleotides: TGTGCCAGCAGCGCCTATTCAGCGACTAGCGGGTCGCCCGGGGAGCTGTTTTTT. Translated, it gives CASSAYSATSGSPGELFF.

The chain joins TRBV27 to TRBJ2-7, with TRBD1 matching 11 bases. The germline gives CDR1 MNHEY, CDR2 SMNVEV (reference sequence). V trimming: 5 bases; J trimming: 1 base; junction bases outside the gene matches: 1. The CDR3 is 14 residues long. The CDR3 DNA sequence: TGTGCCAGCAGTAGGGACAGGGGGTCCTACGAGCAGTACTTC. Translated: CASSRDRGSYEQYF.

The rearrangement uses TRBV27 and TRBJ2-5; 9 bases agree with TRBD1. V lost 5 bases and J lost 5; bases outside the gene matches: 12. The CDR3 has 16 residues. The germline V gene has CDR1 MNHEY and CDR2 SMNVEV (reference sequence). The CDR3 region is CASSPTLGQGRETQYF. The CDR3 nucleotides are TGTGCCAGCAGTCCCACCCTTGGACAGGGGAGGGAGACCCAGTACTTC.

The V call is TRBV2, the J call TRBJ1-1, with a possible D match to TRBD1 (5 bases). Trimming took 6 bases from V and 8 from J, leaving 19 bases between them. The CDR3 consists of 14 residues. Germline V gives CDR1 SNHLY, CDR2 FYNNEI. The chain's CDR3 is CASRGDLVGGEAFF. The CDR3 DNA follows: TGTGCCAGCAGGGGTGACCTAGTGGGGGGAGAAGCTTTCTTT.

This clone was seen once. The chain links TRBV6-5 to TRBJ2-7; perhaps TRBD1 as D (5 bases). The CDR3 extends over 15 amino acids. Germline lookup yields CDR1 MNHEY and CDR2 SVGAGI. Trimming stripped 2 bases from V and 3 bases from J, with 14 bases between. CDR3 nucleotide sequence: TGTGCCAGCAGTTACGTCCAGGGTCCCCTCTACGAGCAGTACTTC. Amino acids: CASSYVQGPLYEQYF.

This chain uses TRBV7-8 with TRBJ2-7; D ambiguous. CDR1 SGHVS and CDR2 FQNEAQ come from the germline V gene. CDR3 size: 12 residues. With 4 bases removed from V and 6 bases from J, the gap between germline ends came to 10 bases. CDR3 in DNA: TGTGCCAGCAGCTCCTTAGGAGTCGAGCAGTACTTC. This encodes CASSSLGVEQYF.

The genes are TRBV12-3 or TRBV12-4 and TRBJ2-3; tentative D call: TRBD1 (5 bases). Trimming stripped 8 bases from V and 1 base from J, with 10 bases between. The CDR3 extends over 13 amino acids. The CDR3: CASSGYGTDTQYF. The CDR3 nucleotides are TGTGCCAGCTCAGGGTACGGCACAGATACGCAGTATTTT.

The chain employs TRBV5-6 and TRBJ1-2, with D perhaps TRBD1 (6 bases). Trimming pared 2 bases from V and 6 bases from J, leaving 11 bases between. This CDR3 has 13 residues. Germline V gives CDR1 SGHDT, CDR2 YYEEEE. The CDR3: CASSLQGAHGYTF. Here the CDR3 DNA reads TGTGCCAGCAGCTTACAGGGAGCCCATGGCTACACCTTC.

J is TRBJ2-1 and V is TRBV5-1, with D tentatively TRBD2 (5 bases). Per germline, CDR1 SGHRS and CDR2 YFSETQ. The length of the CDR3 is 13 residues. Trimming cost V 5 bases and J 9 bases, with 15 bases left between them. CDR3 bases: TGCGCCAGCAGGTTCGACTATAAGGGTGAGCAGTTCTTC. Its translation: CASRFDYKGEQFF.

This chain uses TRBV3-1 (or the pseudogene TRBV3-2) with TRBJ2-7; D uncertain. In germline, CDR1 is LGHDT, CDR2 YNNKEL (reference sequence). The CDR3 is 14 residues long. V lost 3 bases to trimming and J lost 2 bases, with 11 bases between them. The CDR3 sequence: CASSQLRSTYEQYF. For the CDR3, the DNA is TGTGCCAGCAGCCAGCTCCGGTCGACCTACGAGCAGTACTTC.

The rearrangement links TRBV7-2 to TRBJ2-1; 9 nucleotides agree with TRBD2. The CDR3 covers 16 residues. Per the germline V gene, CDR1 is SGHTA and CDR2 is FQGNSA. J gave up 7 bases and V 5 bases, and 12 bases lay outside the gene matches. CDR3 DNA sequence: TGTGCCAGCAGCCGGAGACCGGGACTAGCAAGGAATGAGCAGTTCTTC. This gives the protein CASSRRPGLARNEQFF. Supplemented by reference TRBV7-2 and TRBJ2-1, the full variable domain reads GAGVSQSPSNKVTEKGKDVELRCDPISGHTALYWYRQSLGQGLEFLIYFQGNSAPDKSGLPSDRFSAERTGGSVSTLTIQRTQQEDSAVYLCASSRRPGLARNEQFFGPGTRLTVL.

DNA of the CDR3: TGTGCCAGCAGCCCCTACCGACTAGCACTTAGCACAGATACGCAGTATTTT. Residues: CASSPYRLALSTDTQYF. The rearrangement joins TRBV4-2 to TRBJ2-3; 7 bases align to TRBD2. The CDR3 is 17 residues long. CDR1 is LGHNA and CDR2 is YNFKEQ in the germline V gene. V trimming: 4 bases; J trimming: 0 bases; junction bases outside the gene matches: 10.

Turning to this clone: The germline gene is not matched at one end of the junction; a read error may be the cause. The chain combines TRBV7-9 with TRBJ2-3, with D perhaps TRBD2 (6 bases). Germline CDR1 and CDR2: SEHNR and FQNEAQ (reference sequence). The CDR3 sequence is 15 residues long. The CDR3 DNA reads TGTGCCAGCAGATTAGGTGCGGGAAATGGAGATACGCAGTATTTT. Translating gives CASRLGAGNGDTQYF.

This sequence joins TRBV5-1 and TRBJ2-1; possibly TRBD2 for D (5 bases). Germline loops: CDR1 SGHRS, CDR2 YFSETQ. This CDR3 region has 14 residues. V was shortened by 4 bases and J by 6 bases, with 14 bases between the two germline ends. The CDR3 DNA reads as TGCGCCAGCAGCCCGGGCGGGTCAACCAATGAGCAGTTCTTC. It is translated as CASSPGGSTNEQFF.

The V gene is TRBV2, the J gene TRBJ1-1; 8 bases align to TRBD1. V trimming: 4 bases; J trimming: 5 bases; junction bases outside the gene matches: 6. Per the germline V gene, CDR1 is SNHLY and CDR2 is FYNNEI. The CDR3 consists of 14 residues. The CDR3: CASSARQGRTEAFF. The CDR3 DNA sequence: TGTGCCAGCAGTGCGCGACAGGGGAGGACTGAAGCTTTCTTT. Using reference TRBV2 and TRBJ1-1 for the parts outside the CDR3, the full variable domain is EPEVTQTPSHQVTQMGQEVILRCVPISNHLYFYWYRQILGQKVEFLVSFYNNEISEKSEIFDDQFSVERPDGSNFTLKIRSTKLEDSAMYFCASSARQGRTEAFFGQGTRLTVV.

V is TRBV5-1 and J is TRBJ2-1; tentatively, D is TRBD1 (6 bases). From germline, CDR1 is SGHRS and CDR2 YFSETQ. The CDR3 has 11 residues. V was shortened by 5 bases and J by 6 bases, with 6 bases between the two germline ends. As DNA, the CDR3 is TGCGCCAGCAGAGGGGGCAATGAGCAGTTCTTC. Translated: CASRGGNEQFF.

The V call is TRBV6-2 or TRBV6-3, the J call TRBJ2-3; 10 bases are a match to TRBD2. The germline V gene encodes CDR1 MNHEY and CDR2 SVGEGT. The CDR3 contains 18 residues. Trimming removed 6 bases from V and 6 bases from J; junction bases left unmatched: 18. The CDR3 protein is CASSPSATSGITRDTQYF. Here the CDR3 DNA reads TGTGCCAGCAGCCCCTCCGCAACTAGCGGGATCACACGGGATACGCAGTATTTT.

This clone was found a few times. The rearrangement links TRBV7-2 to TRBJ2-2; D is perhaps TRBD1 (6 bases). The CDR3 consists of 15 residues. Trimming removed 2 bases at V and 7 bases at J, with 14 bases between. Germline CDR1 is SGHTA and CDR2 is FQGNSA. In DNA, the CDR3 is TGTGCCAGCAGCTTACCCCTCGGGACATTCGGGGAGCTGTTTTTT. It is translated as CASSLPLGTFGELFF. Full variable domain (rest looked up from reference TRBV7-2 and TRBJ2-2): GAGVSQSPSNKVTEKGKDVELRCDPISGHTALYWYRQSLGQGLEFLIYFQGNSAPDKSGLPSDRFSAERTGGSVSTLTIQRTQQEDSAVYLCASSLPLGTFGELFFGEGSRLTVL.

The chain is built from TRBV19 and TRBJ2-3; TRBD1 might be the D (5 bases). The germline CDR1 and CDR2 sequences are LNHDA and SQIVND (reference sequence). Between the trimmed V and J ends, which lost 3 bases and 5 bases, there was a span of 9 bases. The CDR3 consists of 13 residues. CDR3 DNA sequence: TGTGCCAGTAGTATCAACAGGCTAGATACGCAGTATTTT. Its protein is CASSINRLDTQYF.

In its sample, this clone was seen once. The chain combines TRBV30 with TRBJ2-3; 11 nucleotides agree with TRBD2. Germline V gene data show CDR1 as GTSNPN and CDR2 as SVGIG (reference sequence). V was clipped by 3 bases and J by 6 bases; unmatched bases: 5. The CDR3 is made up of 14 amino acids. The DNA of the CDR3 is TGTGCCTGGAGATTAGCGGGAGGGCCGGATACGCAGTATTTT. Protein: CAWRLAGGPDTQYF.